This record covers a single TCR beta chain. As yet, its antigen is unknown. This sample is part of a study of shared clonotypes between healthy human individuals. Whole-study context: Aged 18 to 49, the donors were two women and a few men.

Study-level points and caveats: Four donors held around 5% of naive CD4 clonotypes in common.

The repertoire was sequenced with immunoSEQ multiplex PCR; TCRdb's copy has only in-frame clones and lacks some. The sample includes approximately 500,000 clones, about 96% of them seen just once. Every contributor of samples was a Caucasian grown-up residing in Nashville, Tennessee. From germline, CDR1 is MDHEN and CDR2 SYDVKM. This CDR3 has 10 amino acids. V lost 3 bases and J lost 9, with 3 bases in between. The chain is built from TRBV28 and TRBJ2-1, with unresolved D. Sequenced input: naive CD4+ T cells sorted from blood. Subset given: CD45RA+ positively selected. The source of this sequence is a woman under 40 in good health. CDR3 in DNA: TGTGCCAGCAGTTTGGGTGAGCAGTTCTTC. Translated: CASSLGEQFF.